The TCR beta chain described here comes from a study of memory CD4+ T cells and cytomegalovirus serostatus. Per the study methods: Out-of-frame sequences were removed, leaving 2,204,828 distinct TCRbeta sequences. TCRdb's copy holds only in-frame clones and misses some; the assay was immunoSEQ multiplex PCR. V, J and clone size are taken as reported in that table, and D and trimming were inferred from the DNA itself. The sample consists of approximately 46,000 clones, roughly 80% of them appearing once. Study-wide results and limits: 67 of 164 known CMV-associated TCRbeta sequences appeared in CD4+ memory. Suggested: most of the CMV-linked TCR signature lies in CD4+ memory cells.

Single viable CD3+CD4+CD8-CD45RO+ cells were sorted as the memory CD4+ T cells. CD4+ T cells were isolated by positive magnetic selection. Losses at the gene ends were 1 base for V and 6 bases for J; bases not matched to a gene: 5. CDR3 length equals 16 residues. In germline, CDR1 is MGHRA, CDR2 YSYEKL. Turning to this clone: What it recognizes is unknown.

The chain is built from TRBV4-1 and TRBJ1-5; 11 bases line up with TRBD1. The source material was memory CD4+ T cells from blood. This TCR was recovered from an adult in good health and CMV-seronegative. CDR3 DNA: TGCGCCAGCAGCCAAGTCGGACAGGGGGCGAGTCAGCCCCAGCATTTT. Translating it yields CASSQVGQGASQPQHF.